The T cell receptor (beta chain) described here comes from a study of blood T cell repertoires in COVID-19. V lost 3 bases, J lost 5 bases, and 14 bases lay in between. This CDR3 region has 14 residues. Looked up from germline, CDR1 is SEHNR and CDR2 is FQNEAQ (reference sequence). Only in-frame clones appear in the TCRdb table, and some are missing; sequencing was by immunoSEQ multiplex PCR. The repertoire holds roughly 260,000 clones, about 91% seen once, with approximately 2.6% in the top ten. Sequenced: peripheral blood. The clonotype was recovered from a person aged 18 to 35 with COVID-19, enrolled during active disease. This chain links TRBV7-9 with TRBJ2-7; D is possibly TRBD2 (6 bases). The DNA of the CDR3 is TGTGCCAGCAGCTTTTCGGGGGATCAGGACGAGCAGTACTTC. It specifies CASSFSGDQDEQYF.